A selection of T cell receptor beta chains follows, all from one sample in a study of cytomegalovirus exposure and HLA in healthy donors. Only in-frame clones appear in the TCRdb table, and some are missing; sequencing was by immunoSEQ multiplex PCR. The sample holds roughly 170,000 clones, less than 85% seen once. The specimen sequenced was PBMCs. These receptors all stem from a boy between 10 and 17 years old in good health and CMV-seronegative. The CDR3 runs from the conserved cysteine through the conserved F or W. The D gene is left open where the match is weak.

CDR3: CASSQMGHSNTGELFF; V: TRBV4-1; D: .; J: TRBJ2-2
CDR3: CASSELGLDSYEQYF; V: TRBV6-1; D: .; J: TRBJ2-7
CDR3: CAWAPPRSPYEQYF; V: TRBV30; D: .; J: TRBJ2-7
CDR3: CASSSLTLPGESGYTF; V: TRBV11-2; D: .; J: TRBJ1-2
CDR3: CASSKTGALTSNYGYTF; V: TRBV21-1; D: .; J: TRBJ1-2
CDR3: CASSLVSGVSYNEQFF; V: TRBV7-9; D: .; J: TRBJ2-1
CDR3: CASSEQGTPNYGYTF; V: TRBV5-1; D: TRBD1; J: TRBJ1-2
CDR3: CASSPSGGRDYNSPLHF; V: TRBV9; D: .; J: TRBJ1-6
CDR3: CAWSPGQAHRIGEKLFF; V: TRBV30; D: TRBD1; J: TRBJ1-4
CDR3: CASSRTSPGELFF; V: TRBV11-2; D: TRBD2; J: TRBJ2-2
CDR3: CASSLLGGQVRNEQFF; V: TRBV5-1; D: TRBD1; J: TRBJ2-1
CDR3: CASSDRQSGVEKLFF; V: TRBV2; D: .; J: TRBJ1-4
CDR3: CASSKEGLAGAGEQYF; V: TRBV21-1; D: .; J: TRBJ2-7
CDR3: CASSVQGSGANVLTF; V: TRBV9; D: .; J: TRBJ2-6
CDR3: CASSYQPGEQFF; V: TRBV11-2; D: .; J: TRBJ2-1
CDR3: CASPPIRDGYTF; V: TRBV19; D: .; J: TRBJ1-2
CDR3: CASSLTELTGGITDTQYF; V: TRBV5-1; D: TRBD1; J: TRBJ2-3
CDR3: CACSSRASGNEQFF; V: TRBV30; D: TRBD2; J: TRBJ2-1
CDR3: CASSRALNTEAFF; V: TRBV27; D: .; J: TRBJ1-1
CDR3: CASRDRGDQPQHF; V: TRBV19; D: TRBD1; J: TRBJ1-5
CDR3: CASSQGAGYGYTF; V: TRBV4-1; D: .; J: TRBJ1-2
CDR3: CASSYRTVNTEAFF; V: TRBV5-4; D: .; J: TRBJ1-1
CDR3: CASSLEAGTGVVEQYF; V: TRBV5-1; D: TRBD1; J: .
CDR3: CASSQDRLAGGASYEQYF; V: TRBV4-1; D: TRBD2; J: TRBJ2-7
CDR3: CASTGLESGYTF; V: TRBV19; D: .; J: TRBJ1-2
CDR3: CASSFALAGVPSVETQYF; V: TRBV7-9; D: TRBD2; J: TRBJ2-5